This TCR beta chain originates from a study of regulatory T cells in long-lasting Graves disease. iRepertoire HTBI primers and Arm-PCR of CDR3 regions built TCR beta libraries. TCRdb reprocessed the multiplex PCR reads with MiXCR, giving one entry per CDR3 protein. The sample has around 450,000 distinct CDR3 sequences, 20% to 25% seen once. Time point reported: persistent/refractory GD, antithyroid drugs over 5 years with positive TRAb. Extracted RNA from PBMCs served as the source of the TCR library. An endocrinology department in Xi'an, China, supplied the patients. CDR3 length: 15 residues. The germline V gene has CDR1 SGHRS and CDR2 YFSETQ.

The chain recombines TRBV5-1 with TRBJ2-4; 7 bases are shared with TRBD2. The DNA end is a closer match to TRBJ2-5, so the J assignment may be wrong. This specimen was peripheral blood mononuclear cells (PBMCs), taken when the disease was refractory, from a patient treated with antithyroid drugs. The source is a female donor with Graves disease. The CDR3 spells CASSGQRGGGETQYF. Here the CDR3 DNA reads TGCGCCAGCAGCGGGCAGCGGGGCGGGGGAGAGACCCAGTACTTC.